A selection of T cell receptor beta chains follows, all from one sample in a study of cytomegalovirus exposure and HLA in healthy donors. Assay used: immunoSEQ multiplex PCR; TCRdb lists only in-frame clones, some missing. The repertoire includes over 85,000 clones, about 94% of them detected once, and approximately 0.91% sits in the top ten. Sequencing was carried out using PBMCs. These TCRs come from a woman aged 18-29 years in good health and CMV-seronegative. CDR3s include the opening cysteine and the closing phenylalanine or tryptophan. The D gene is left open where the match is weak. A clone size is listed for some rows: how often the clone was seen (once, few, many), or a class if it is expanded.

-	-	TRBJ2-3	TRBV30	CAWTGNPDTQYF	TGTGCCTGGACAGGGAACCCAGATACGCAGTATTTT
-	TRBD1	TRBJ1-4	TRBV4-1	CASSQERSGGEKLFF	TGCGCCAGCAGCCAAGAACGGTCAGGGGGAGAAAAACTGTTTTTT
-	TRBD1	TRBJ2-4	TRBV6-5	CASRTGVLNIQYF	TGTGCCAGCAGAACAGGGGTTTTGAACATTCAGTACTTC
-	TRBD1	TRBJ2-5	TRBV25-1	CASSPGQGAWETQYF	TGTGCCAGCAGCCCAGGACAGGGGGCATGGGAGACCCAGTACTTC
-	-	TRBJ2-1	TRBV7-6	CASSLPLTGETDEQFF	TGTGCCAGCAGCTTGCCGCTTACGGGAGAAACGGATGAGCAGTTCTTC
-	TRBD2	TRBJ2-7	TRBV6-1	CASSEFVSGGEQYF	TGTGCCAGCAGTGAATTTGTCTCGGGGGGCGAGCAGTACTTC
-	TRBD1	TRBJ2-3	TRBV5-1	CASSSQGASPDTQYF	TGCGCCAGCAGCTCACAGGGGGCGAGCCCAGATACGCAGTATTTT
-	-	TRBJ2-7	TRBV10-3	CAISGTPLATQQYF	TGTGCCATCAGTGGGACACCCTTAGCTACGCAGCAGTACTTC
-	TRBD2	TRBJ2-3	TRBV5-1	CASSLDVSGGSTDTQYF	TGCGCCAGCAGCTTGGATGTTAGCGGGGGTAGCACAGATACGCAGTATTTT
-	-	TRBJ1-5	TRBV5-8	CASSHYSNQPQHF	TGTGCCAGCAGCCACTATAGCAATCAGCCCCAGCATTTT
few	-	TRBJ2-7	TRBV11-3	CASSLDLGSYEQYF	TGTGCCAGCAGCTTAGATCTAGGTTCCTACGAGCAGTACTTC
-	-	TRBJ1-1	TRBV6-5	CASSPGYSEAFF	TGTGCCAGCAGCCCAGGGTACTCTGAAGCTTTCTTT
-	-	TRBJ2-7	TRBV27	CASSQTTIGEQYF	TGTGCCAGCAGCCAGACGACAATCGGCGAGCAGTACTTC
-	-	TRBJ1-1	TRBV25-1	CASSESGGEGTEAFF	TGTGCCAGCAGTGAATCCGGAGGCGAAGGGACTGAAGCTTTCTTT
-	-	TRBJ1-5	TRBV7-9	CASSSQGNQPQHF	TGTGCCAGCAGCAGCCAGGGGAATCAGCCCCAGCATTTT
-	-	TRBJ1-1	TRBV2	CASSGGGTEAFF	TGTGCCAGCTCGGGAGGTGGGACTGAAGCTTTCTTT
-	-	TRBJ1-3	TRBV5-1	CASSFGDSGNTIYF	TGCGCCAGCAGCTTTGGAGACTCTGGAAACACCATATATTTT
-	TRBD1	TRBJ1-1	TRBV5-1	CASSPQDAGGTEAFF	TGCGCCAGCAGCCCCCAGGACGCAGGGGGCACTGAAGCTTTCTTT
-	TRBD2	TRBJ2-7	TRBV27	CASTLTGLAGTYEQYF	TGTGCCAGCACCCTCACCGGGCTAGCGGGCACCTACGAGCAGTACTTC
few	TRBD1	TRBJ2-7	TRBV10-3	CAISESKGTGGTGQYF	TGTGCCATCAGTGAGTCGAAGGGGACAGGGGGAACCGGGCAGTACTTC
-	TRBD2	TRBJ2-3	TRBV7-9	CASSRGTSIAYTQYF	TGTGCCAGCAGCCGCGGGACTAGTATCGCATATACGCAGTATTTT
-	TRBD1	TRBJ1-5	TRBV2	CASSEGQGAQPQHF	TGTGCCAGCAGTGAAGGGCAGGGGGCTCAGCCCCAGCATTTT
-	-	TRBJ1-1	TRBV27	CASSLGGNTEAFF	TGTGCCAGCAGCCTCGGGGGGAACACTGAAGCTTTCTTT
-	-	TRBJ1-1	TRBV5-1	CASRRDGLPTEAFF	TGCGCCAGCAGGCGGGACGGATTACCCACTGAAGCTTTCTTT
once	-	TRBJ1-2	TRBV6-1	CASRPGPAYYGYTF	TGTGCCAGCAGGCCAGGGCCCGCTTACTATGGCTACACCTTC
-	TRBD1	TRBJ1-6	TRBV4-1	CASQDRGITPLHF	TGCGCCAGCCAAGACAGGGGGATCACACCCCTCCACTTT
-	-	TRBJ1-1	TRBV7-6	CASMGPPGTEAFF	TGTGCCAGCATGGGCCCCCCAGGCACTGAAGCTTTCTTT
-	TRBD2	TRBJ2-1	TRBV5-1	CASSLDLAVLVNEQFF	TGCGCCAGCAGCTTAGACCTAGCGGTATTAGTCAATGAGCAGTTCTTC
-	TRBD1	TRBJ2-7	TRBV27	CASSLSRDRESYEQYF	TGTGCCAGCAGTTTATCTAGGGACAGAGAATCCTACGAGCAGTACTTC
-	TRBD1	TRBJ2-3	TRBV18	CASSRGQGTDTQYF	TGTGCCAGCTCACGGGGACAGGGGACAGATACGCAGTATTTT
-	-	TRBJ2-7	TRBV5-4	CASSLTPTYEQYF	TGTGCCAGCAGCTTGACGCCCACCTACGAGCAGTACTTC
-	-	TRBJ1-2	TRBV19	CASTRDPNYGYTF	TGTGCCAGTACGCGGGACCCCAACTATGGCTACACCTTC